These T cell receptor beta chains were read from a single sample in a study of T cell responses to AZD1222 COVID-19 vaccine. Clones were read by immunoSEQ multiplex PCR, and TCRdb kept only the in-frame ones, dropping some. The top ten hold under 2.5% of the sample, which has some 130,000 clones, around 90% seen once. Sequenced material: peripheral blood, taken on day 0 of AZD1222 vaccination. These receptors were collected from an adult in good health. The CDR3 runs from the conserved cysteine through the conserved F or W. The order of the fields is V gene, D gene, J gene, CDR3 protein. The D gene is left open where the match is weak.

TRBV29-1	TRBD1	TRBJ1-1	CSAAARGRNTEAFF
TRBV6-1	-	TRBJ1-6	CASSLPDPEGSPLHF
TRBV18	TRBD1	TRBJ1-1	CASSPPTGANTEAFF
TRBV9	-	TRBJ2-7	CASSSPGSGPREQYF
TRBV28	-	TRBJ1-2	CASTRSIGGIYGYTF
TRBV11-2	-	TRBJ2-1	CASSLVGMGNEQFF
TRBV19	TRBD1	TRBJ2-6	CASSIMTGGDVLTF
TRBV5-1	-	TRBJ1-2	CASSLDRTASYGYTF
TRBV7-9	TRBD1	TRBJ1-5	CASSGDREYQPQHF
TRBV19	TRBD2	TRBJ2-2	CASGLGLATGELFF
TRBV2	-	TRBJ2-5	CASSDGQGVLMETQYF
TRBV7-9	TRBD1	TRBJ1-1	CASTSGGNTEAFF
TRBV7-9	TRBD2	TRBJ2-1	CASSFQAGGSYNEQFF
TRBV27	-	TRBJ2-1	CASSLEVRSYEQFF
TRBV5-1	-	TRBJ2-7	CASSPHPWGSYEQYF
TRBV7-9	-	TRBJ1-1	CASSSQGIDTEAFF
TRBV30	-	TRBJ2-7	CAGPHLRQCAYEQYF
TRBV18	-	TRBJ1-2	CASSNNYGYTF
TRBV7-8	TRBD1	TRBJ1-6	CASSPWTGLNSPLHF
TRBV11-2	-	TRBJ2-7	CASSLEQGIYEQYF
TRBV5-1	-	TRBJ1-1	CASSDTVRQRLFAEAFF
TRBV24-1	TRBD1	TRBJ2-1	CATSGGQGSYNEQFF
TRBV2	-	TRBJ2-1	CASMYSPVGEQFF
TRBV9	-	TRBJ1-6	CASSDPRGMGNSPLHF
TRBV30	-	TRBJ2-7	CAWRGVRGREIRYEQYF
TRBV23-1	-	TRBJ1-5	CASPTGGVTDQPQHF
TRBV6-5	TRBD2	TRBJ2-7	CASTLRPRGSYEQYF
TRBV9	-	TRBJ1-1	CASSVSGVGTEAFF
TRBV19	-	TRBJ1-1	CASSPIRQLNTEAFF
TRBV7-9	TRBD2	TRBJ2-1	CASSRLAGLYNEQFF
TRBV19	-	TRBJ1-2	CASSLRPTNYGYTF
TRBV6-9	-	TRBJ1-1	CAHQTENTEAFF
TRBV19	-	TRBJ1-2	CASSSAGLSYGYTF
TRBV9	TRBD1	TRBJ1-1	CASSQRTGINTEAFF
TRBV7-9	-	TRBJ1-2	CASSRGEGLNGYTF
TRBV18	-	TRBJ1-2	CASSPGTERGIGYTF
TRBV7-7	-	TRBJ1-4	CASSRTVGDEKLFF
TRBV19	-	TRBJ1-2	CASSIDEATNYGYTF
TRBV12-3/TRBV12-4	TRBD1	TRBJ1-2	CASRHTGDYGYTF
TRBV5-1	TRBD2	TRBJ2-7	CASSLRTSGGLEQYF
TRBV14	-	TRBJ1-1	CASSLWGGTEAFF
TRBV6-5	TRBD1	TRBJ2-2	CASSPGTGITGELFF
TRBV6-5	-	TRBJ1-5	CASSSQENQPQHF
TRBV5-6	-	TRBJ1-3	CASSLGGTGNTIYF
TRBV19	-	TRBJ1-3	CASRTRQTANTIYF
TRBV3-1/TRBV3-2	-	TRBJ2-7	CASSQVRSYYEQYF
TRBV6-5	-	TRBJ2-7	CASRRGTTYEQYF
TRBV2	-	TRBJ1-4	CASSGGPPQTGHTGVKLFF
TRBV28	-	TRBJ1-2	CATPRDRDYGYTF
TRBV7-2	TRBD1	TRBJ2-3	CASSSFPTGQGATDTQYF
TRBV19	-	TRBJ1-1	CASSSTANTEAFF
TRBV29-1	-	TRBJ1-2	CSVELMDANYGYTF
TRBV5-1	-	TRBJ1-2	CASSSSGEGYGYTF
TRBV2	TRBD2	TRBJ2-1	CASSEFGLAVNNEQFF
TRBV5-4	-	TRBJ1-3	CASSLFGLDIPGNTIYF